Following are 10 T cell receptor beta chains from one sample sequenced in a study of CD8+ T cells in alopecia areata. The treatment was: oral pan-JAK inhibitor, 5-10 mg twice daily. Extraction of RNA preceded its reverse transcription into cDNA, which served as the sequencing template. This table comes from immunoSEQ multiplex PCR, and its TCRdb copy is limited to in-frame clones, with some not included. The repertoire has some 190,000 clones, 60% of them found once; the top ten carry around 0.69%. Source: CD4+ T cells sorted from blood, taken at week 4, from a patient treated with tofacitinib. Every receptor here comes from a human donor with alopecia areata.

The V call is TRBV25-1, the J call TRBJ2-3; no firm D call. The CDR3 length is 13 residues. Germline-derived CDR1 and CDR2 are MGHDK and SYGVNS. Deletions cut 5 bases from V and 0 bases from J, with 6 bases between. Here the CDR3 reads CASSPGSTDTQYF. CDR3 in DNA: TGTGCCAGCAGTCCCGGGAGCACAGATACGCAGTATTTT.

This chain links TRBV11-2 with TRBJ1-1; a possible D gene is TRBD1 (6 bases). Germline V gene data show CDR1 as SGHAT and CDR2 as FQNNGV. The CDR3 is 15 amino acids. V was pared by 1 base and J by 0 bases, with 9 bases between. CDR3 loop: CASSLGGHMNTEAFF. The CDR3 DNA follows: TGTGCCAGCAGCTTAGGGGGACATATGAACACTGAAGCTTTCTTT. Based on the CDR3 plus reference TRBV11-2 and TRBJ1-1, the full variable domain is EAGVAQSPRYKIIEKRQSVAFWCNPISGHATLYWYQQILGQGPKLLIQFQNNGVVDDSQLPKDRFSAERLKGVDSTLKIQPAKLEDSAVYLCASSLGGHMNTEAFFGQGTRLTVV.

The chain recombines TRBV28 with TRBJ2-1; D possibly corresponds to TRBD2 (6 bases). The CDR3 loop spans 15 amino acids. Germline CDR1 MDHEN, CDR2 SYDVKM. V lost 8 bases to trimming and J lost 3 bases, with 17 bases between them. In nucleotides, the CDR3 is TGTGCCAGCCGACCCGGGAGCGCGAACTACAATGAGCAGTTCTTC. This codes for CASRPGSANYNEQFF.

This clone was counted only a few times. V usage is TRBV30 and J usage is TRBJ1-6, with D uncertain. Germline V CDR1 and CDR2: GTSNPN, SVGIG (reference sequence). Trimming pared 1 base from V and 0 bases from J, leaving 10 bases between. The CDR3 length is 16 residues. CDR3 sequence (DNA): TGTGCCTGGAGTGGCGGCTCGAGCTCCTATAATTCACCCCTCCACTTT. It yields the protein CAWSGGSSSYNSPLHF.

In its sample, this clone was seen once. This CDR3 reads CSVEGQGDTEAFF. DNA of the CDR3: TGCAGCGTTGAAGGCCAGGGGGACACTGAAGCTTTCTTT. The chain recombines TRBV29-1 with TRBJ1-1; 7 bases map to TRBD1. Germline loops: CDR1 SQVTM, CDR2 ANQGSEA. V trimming: 1 base; J trimming: 3 bases; junction bases outside the gene matches: 2. The CDR3 extends over 13 amino acids.

The chain uses TRBV15 and TRBJ1-1, with 7 bases fitting TRBD1. Trimming at V came to 2 bases and at J to 5 bases, leaving 5 bases not matched to a gene. Per germline, CDR1 LNHNV and CDR2 YYDKDF (reference sequence). The CDR3 runs 14 residues. Here the CDR3 reads CATSRYRGWTEAFF. The CDR3 region has the DNA TGTGCCACCAGCAGATACAGGGGATGGACTGAAGCTTTCTTT. The full variable domain, completed using reference TRBV15 and TRBJ1-1, is DAMVIQNPRYQVTQFGKPVTLSCSQTLNHNVMYWYQQKSSQAPKLLFHYYDKDFNNEADTPDNFQSRRPNTSFCFLDIRSPGLGDTAMYLCATSRYRGWTEAFFGQGTRLTVV.

J is TRBJ2-1 and V is TRBV29-1; no definite D call. V shed 7 bases and J shed 8 bases, with 3 bases lying between them. Germline-derived CDR1 and CDR2 are SQVTM and ANQGSEA. This CDR3 contains 8 residues. In DNA form, the CDR3 reads TGCAGCGCGTATGAGCAGTTCTTC. Translating it yields CSAYEQFF.

This chain uses TRBV30 with TRBJ2-5; D is uncertain. The CDR3 loop spans 13 amino acids. Germline loops: CDR1 GTSNPN, CDR2 SVGIG (reference sequence). Deletions cut 1 base from V and 5 bases from J, with 11 bases between. CDR3 coding DNA: TGTGCCTGGAGTGCCGGCCGTCTGGAGACCCAGTACTTC. Translation: CAWSAGRLETQYF.

This clone was seen only a few times. This chain uses TRBV5-1 with TRBJ2-7; tentative D call: TRBD1 (6 bases). Germline CDR1 and CDR2: SGHRS and YFSETQ. The V and J ends lost 1 base and 1 base respectively, with 9 bases between them. The CDR3 is 14 residues long. The CDR3 region is CASSLTGMSYEQYF. CDR3 nucleotide sequence: TGCGCCAGCAGCTTGACAGGGATGTCCTACGAGCAGTACTTC.

The chain combines TRBV6-1 with TRBJ2-3; 12 bases are shared with TRBD1. Trimming at V came to 9 bases and at J to 3 bases, leaving 7 bases not matched to a gene. Germline CDR1 MNHNS, CDR2 SASEGT. This CDR3 has 15 residues. The chain's CDR3 is CASRDRGRGTDTQYF. The CDR3 DNA reads as TGTGCCAGTAGGGACAGGGGGCGCGGTACAGATACGCAGTATTTT.